There are many counts of the clone carrying this TCR beta chain. Its antigen remains unknown. The germline V and J ends were trimmed by 5 bases and 2 bases, with 12 bases remaining between them. The CDR3 has 14 amino acids. Per germline, CDR1 SGHTA and CDR2 FQGTGA. From the reads, TCRdb called clonotypes with MiXCR, one entry per CDR3 protein. The sample yields approximately 500,000 distinct CDR3 sequences, about 11% seen once. This specimen comes from a study of T cell repertoires in cytomegalovirus infection. Study overall: The public TCR beta signatures pointed to both CMV infection and matching HLA type. The study's findings and limits: The study identified carriers of CMV plus the relevant HLA from cumulative public TCR beta family frequency. There were HLA-C-restricted CMV-specific TCR beta clonotypes dominating the ex vivo response.

The chain recombines TRBV7-3 with TRBJ1-1, with D perhaps TRBD1 (5 bases). The sequence came from a human donor in good health (CMV status not recorded). Some clones in this sample may be carry-over from other donors' samples. Sequenced: PBMCs. The CDR3 bases are TGTGCCAGCAGCATCCCGGGGACTAACACTGAAGCTTTCTTT. Translating gives CASSIPGTNTEAFF.